A single sample is the source of the 15 T cell receptor beta chains below, sequenced in a study of breast tumors, draining lymph nodes, adjacent tissues. Using its own MiXCR run on the multiplex PCR reads, TCRdb lists one record per CDR3 protein. The table lists about 8,300 distinct CDR3 sequences, about 70% of them singletons, with roughly 41% in the top ten. Sequencing was performed on tumor-adjacent breast tissue. The receptor source for this set is a female donor with breast cancer. Some clones in this sample may be carry-over from other donors' samples.

The J gene is TRBJ2-7, the V gene TRBV20-1; a weak D match, TRBD1 (6 bases). The CDR3 totals 17 residues. Germline values: CDR1 DFQATT, CDR2 SNEGSKA (reference sequence). The ends were cut back, 1 base at V and 0 bases at J, with 19 bases in the middle. The CDR3 DNA reads TGCAGTGCTAGAGGGGGTGGCCGGGACACGAGCTCCTACGAGCAGTACTTC. The encoded protein is CSARGGGRDTSSYEQYF.

This clonotype was detected only once. The chain recombines TRBV20-1 with TRBJ1-4, with D possibly TRBD1 on 5 matching bases. V lost 0 bases, J lost 8 bases, and 13 bases lay in between. The germline V gene encodes CDR1 DFQATT and CDR2 SNEGSKA (reference sequence). CDR3 size: 14 residues. CDR3 nucleotides: TGCAGTGCTAGAGACGAAGGGACGGCCGAAAAACTGTTTTTT. It specifies CSARDEGTAEKLFF.

The table lists this clonotype with a count of one. This chain links TRBV29-1 with TRBJ2-3; maybe TRBD1 (6 bases). The CDR3 length is 14 residues. Germline V gene data show CDR1 as SQVTM and CDR2 as ANQGSEA. V was clipped by 4 bases and J by 2 bases, with 13 bases between them. CDR3: CSVVAPGHTDTQYF. CDR3 nucleotide sequence: TGCAGCGTTGTAGCCCCGGGACACACAGATACGCAGTATTTT.

Comment on this clonotype: Since a much larger clone is just one base distant, this may be a read error. This chain links TRBV2 with TRBJ2-5, with TRBD2 matching over 7 bases. This CDR3 contains 15 residues. Germline V gene sequence: CDR1 SNHLY, CDR2 FYNNEI. V trimming: 3 bases; J trimming: 4 bases; junction bases outside the gene matches: 8. The CDR3 region is CASSDRLAVRETQYF. CDR3 nucleotide sequence: TGTGCCAGCAGTGACAGGCTAGCGGTACGAGAGACCCAGTACTTC.

At least ten counts were recorded for this clonotype. V is TRBV11-3 and J is TRBJ2-1, with a tentative D call TRBD1 (6 bases). This CDR3 comprises 17 residues. Germline-derived CDR1 and CDR2 are SGHNT and YENEEA. V was clipped by 1 base and J by 0 bases, with 13 bases between them. The CDR3 sequence: CASSLGQDTSSYNEQFF. The CDR3 nucleotides are TGTGCCAGCAGCTTAGGACAGGACACCAGCTCCTACAATGAGCAGTTCTTC.

This CDR3 is CASSYDRGHTDTQYF. The CDR3 region has the DNA TGTGCCAGCAGCTACGACAGGGGGCACACAGATACGCAGTATTTT. The chain carries TRBV7-9 and TRBJ2-3; 10 positions match TRBD1. Trimming removed 4 bases from V and 2 bases from J; junction bases left unmatched: 3. Looked up from germline, CDR1 is SEHNR and CDR2 is FQNEAQ (reference sequence). The CDR3 loop spans 15 amino acids.

This clonotype appeared a single time. The rearrangement joins TRBV25-1 to TRBJ1-4; weak D call: TRBD1 (5 bases). The CDR3 contains 14 residues. The V end lost 4 bases, the J end lost 3 bases, and 9 bases lay between the germline ends. The germline V gene encodes CDR1 MGHDK and CDR2 SYGVNS. CDR3 in DNA: TGTGCCAGCAGTGGAATAGGGGCTAATGAAAAACTGTTTTTT. Residues: CASSGIGANEKLFF.

The chain combines TRBV7-2 with TRBJ2-7; either TRBD1 or TRBD2 may fit D (5 bases each). The CDR3 has 13 residues. The germline CDR1 and CDR2 sequences are SGHTA and FQGNSA. Trimming stripped 5 bases from V and 3 bases from J, with 11 bases between. The CDR3 DNA is TGTGCCAGCAGCCCCCCGGGGCTCTACGAGCAGTACTTC. This codes for CASSPPGLYEQYF.

The chain couples TRBV12-3 or TRBV12-4 to TRBJ2-7, with 7 bases matching TRBD1. The junction had 10 bases not matched to a gene; V was cut back by 7 bases and J by 4 bases. This CDR3 has 14 residues. CDR3 sequence reads: CASTGDSGVYEQYF. As DNA, the CDR3 is TGTGCCAGCACCGGGGACAGTGGGGTGTACGAGCAGTACTTC.

The V and J genes are TRBV20-1 and TRBJ1-4, with 9 bases aligning to TRBD1. This CDR3 contains 15 residues. Losses at the gene ends were 2 bases for V and 7 bases for J; bases not matched to a gene: 8. CDR1 DFQATT and CDR2 SNEGSKA come from the germline V gene (reference sequence). CDR3 bases: TGCAGTGCTAGACCATCGGGACAGGGATTTGAAAAACTGTTTTTT. This codes for CSARPSGQGFEKLFF.

The rearrangement uses TRBV7-9 and TRBJ1-2; D gene uncertain. CDR3 size: 12 residues. Germline loops: CDR1 SEHNR, CDR2 FQNEAQ (reference sequence). The V end lost 6 bases, the J end lost 5 bases, and 10 bases lay between the germline ends. The CDR3 DNA reads TGTGCCAGCAGTCCCGGGGAATATGGCTACACCTTC. Translation: CASSPGEYGYTF.

The rearrangement links TRBV7-9 to TRBJ1-2; maybe TRBD1 (6 bases). Germline V CDR1 and CDR2: SEHNR, FQNEAQ (reference sequence). The CDR3 covers 15 residues. V gave up 2 bases and J gave up 6 bases, with 16 bases separating them. CDR3 in amino acids: CASSLSNAGENGYTF. The CDR3 DNA follows: TGTGCCAGCAGCTTAAGTAATGCAGGGGAAAATGGCTACACCTTC.

The gene calls are TRBV12-3 or TRBV12-4 and TRBJ2-7, with TRBD1 matching over 8 bases. V dropped 5 bases and J dropped 7; count of bases not matched to a gene: 10. The CDR3 runs to 14 residues. The CDR3: CASSNRDRLWEQYF. DNA for the CDR3: TGTGCCAGCAGTAACCGGGACAGGCTCTGGGAGCAGTACTTC.

The CDR3 sequence is CASSQEQAGGQETQYF. DNA for the CDR3: TGCGCCAGCAGCCAAGAGCAAGCGGGGGGTCAAGAGACCCAGTACTTC. The chain recombines TRBV4-1 with TRBJ2-5; 9 nucleotides match TRBD2. J lost 2 bases, V lost 0 bases, and 4 bases had no gene match. The CDR3 has 16 amino acids. CDR1 is MGHRA and CDR2 is YSYEKL in the germline V gene.

This chain uses TRBV5-8 with TRBJ2-7, with D unclear. This CDR3 has 13 amino acids. Germline values: CDR1 SGHTS, CDR2 YDEGEE. The germline V and J ends were trimmed by 2 bases and 1 base, with 7 bases remaining between them. DNA for the CDR3: TGTGCCAGCAGCTTCTCACGATCCTACGAGCAGTACTTC. Its protein is CASSFSRSYEQYF.